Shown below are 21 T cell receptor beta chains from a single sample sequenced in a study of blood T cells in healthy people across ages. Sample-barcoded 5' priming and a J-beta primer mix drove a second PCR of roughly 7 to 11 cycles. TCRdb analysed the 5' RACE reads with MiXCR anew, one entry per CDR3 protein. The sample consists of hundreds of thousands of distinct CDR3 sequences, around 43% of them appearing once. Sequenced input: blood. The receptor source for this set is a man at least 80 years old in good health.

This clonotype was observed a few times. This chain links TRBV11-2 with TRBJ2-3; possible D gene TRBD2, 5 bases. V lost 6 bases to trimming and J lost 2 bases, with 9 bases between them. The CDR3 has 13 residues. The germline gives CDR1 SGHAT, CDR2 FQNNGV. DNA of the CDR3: TGTGCCAGCAGTGGGAGTCCCACAGATACGCAGTATTTT. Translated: CASSGSPTDTQYF.

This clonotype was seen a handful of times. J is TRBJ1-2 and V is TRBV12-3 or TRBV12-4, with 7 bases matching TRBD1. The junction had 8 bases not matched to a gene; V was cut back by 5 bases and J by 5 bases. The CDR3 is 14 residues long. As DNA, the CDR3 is TGTGCCAGCAGTCGAAAGACAGGGCCTTATGGCTACACCTTC. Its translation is CASSRKTGPYGYTF.

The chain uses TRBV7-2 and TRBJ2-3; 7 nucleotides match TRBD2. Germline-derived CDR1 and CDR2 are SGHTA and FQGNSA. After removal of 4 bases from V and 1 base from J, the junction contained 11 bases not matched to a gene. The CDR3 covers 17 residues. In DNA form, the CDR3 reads TGTGCCAGCAGCTCTAGGCGACAGCGGGGCCGCACAGATACGCAGTATTTT. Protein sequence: CASSSRRQRGRTDTQYF.

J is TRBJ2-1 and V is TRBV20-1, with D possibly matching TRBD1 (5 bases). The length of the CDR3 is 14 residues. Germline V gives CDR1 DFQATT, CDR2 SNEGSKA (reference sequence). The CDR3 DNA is TGCAGCCAAGGGGATTCGAGCTCCTACAATGAGCAGTTCTTC. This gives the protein CSQGDSSSYNEQFF.

CDR3 sequence (DNA): TGTGCCAGCAGTTTTGGGGGGAGCCCCTACGAGCAGTACTTC. It specifies CASSFGGSPYEQYF. The chain joins TRBV12-3 or TRBV12-4 to TRBJ2-7; possible D gene TRBD2, 6 bases. The CDR3 extends over 14 amino acids. Trimming took off 3 bases at V and 2 bases at J, with 11 bases between the two ends.

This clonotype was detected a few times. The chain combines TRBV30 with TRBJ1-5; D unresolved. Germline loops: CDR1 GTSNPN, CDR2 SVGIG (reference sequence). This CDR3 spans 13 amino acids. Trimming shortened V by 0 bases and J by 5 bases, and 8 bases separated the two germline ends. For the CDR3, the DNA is TGTGCCTGGAGTGTACGGGAGGATCAGCCCCAGCATTTT. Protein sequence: CAWSVREDQPQHF.

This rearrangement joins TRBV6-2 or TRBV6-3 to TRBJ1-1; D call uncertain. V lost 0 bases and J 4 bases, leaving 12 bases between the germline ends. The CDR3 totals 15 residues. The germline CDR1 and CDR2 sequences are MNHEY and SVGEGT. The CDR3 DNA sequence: TGTGCCAGCAGTTACTCTAGTTGGGGTACCACTGAAGCTTTCTTT. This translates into CASSYSSWGTTEAFF.

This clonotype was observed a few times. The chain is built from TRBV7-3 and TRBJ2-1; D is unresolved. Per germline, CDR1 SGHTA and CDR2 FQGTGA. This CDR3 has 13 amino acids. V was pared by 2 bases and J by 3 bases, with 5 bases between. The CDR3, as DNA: TGTGCCAGCAGCTTAGGGATCTACAATGAGCAGTTCTTC. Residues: CASSLGIYNEQFF.

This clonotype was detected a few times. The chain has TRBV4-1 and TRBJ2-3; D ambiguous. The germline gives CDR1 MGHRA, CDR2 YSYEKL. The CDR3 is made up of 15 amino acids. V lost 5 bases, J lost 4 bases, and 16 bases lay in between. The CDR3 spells CASSFRPLAPDTQYF. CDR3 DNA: TGCGCCAGCAGCTTTCGCCCCCTGGCACCAGATACGCAGTATTTT.

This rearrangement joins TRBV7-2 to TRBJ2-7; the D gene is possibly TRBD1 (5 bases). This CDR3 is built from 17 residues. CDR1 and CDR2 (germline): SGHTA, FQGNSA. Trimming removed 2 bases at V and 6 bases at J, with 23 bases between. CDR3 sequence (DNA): TGTGCCAGCAGCTTAAGGGGTATGCGTACAGATGGGGCCGAGCAGTACTTC. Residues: CASSLRGMRTDGAEQYF.

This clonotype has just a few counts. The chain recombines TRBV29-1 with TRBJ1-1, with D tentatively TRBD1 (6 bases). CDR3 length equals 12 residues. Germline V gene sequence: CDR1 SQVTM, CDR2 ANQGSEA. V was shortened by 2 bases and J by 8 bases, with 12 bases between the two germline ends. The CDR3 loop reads CSVEMTGQEAFF. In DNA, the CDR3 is TGCAGCGTTGAAATGACAGGACAAGAAGCTTTCTTT.

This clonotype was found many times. In nucleotides, the CDR3 is TGTGCCAGCAGTCCTTTTACAGCGGGGGGGCAGGAGACCCAGTACTTC. Amino acids: CASSPFTAGGQETQYF. This rearrangement joins TRBV7-2 to TRBJ2-5; 10 bases match TRBD2. V lost 6 bases, J lost 5 bases, and 12 bases stayed unmatched. The germline gives CDR1 SGHTA, CDR2 FQGNSA. The CDR3 covers 16 residues.

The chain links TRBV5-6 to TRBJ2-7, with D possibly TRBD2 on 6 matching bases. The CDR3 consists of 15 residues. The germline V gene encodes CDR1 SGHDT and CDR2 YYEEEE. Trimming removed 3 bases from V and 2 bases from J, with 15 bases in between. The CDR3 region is CASSSPGGATYEQYF. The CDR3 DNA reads TGTGCCAGCAGCTCACCAGGAGGGGCTACCTACGAGCAGTACTTC. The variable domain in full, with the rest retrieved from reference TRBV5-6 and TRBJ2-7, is DAGVTQSPTHLIKTRGQQVTLRCSPKSGHDTVSWYQQALGQGPQFIFQYYEEEERQRGNFPDRFSGHQFPNYSSELNVNALLLGDSALYLCASSSPGGATYEQYFGPGTRLTVT.

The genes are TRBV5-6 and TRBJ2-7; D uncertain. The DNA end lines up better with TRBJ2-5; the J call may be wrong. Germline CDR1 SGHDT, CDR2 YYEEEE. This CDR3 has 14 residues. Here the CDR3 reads CASSPHPRWETQYF. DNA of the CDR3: TGTGCCAGCAGCCCTCATCCGAGGTGGGAGACCCAGTACTTC.

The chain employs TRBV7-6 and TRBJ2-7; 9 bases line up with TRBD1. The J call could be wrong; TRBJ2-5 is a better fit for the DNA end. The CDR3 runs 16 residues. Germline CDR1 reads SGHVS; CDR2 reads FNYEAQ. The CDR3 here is CASSLGSQGARETQYF. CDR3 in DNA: TGTGCCAGCAGCTTAGGTTCACAGGGGGCGCGGGAGACCCAGTACTTC.

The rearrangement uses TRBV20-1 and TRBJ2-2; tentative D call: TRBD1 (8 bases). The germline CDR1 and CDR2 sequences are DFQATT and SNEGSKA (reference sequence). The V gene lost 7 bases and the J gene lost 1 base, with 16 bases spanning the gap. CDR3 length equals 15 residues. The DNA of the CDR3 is TGCAGTGTTCCTAACAGGGGGGGGAACACCGGGGAGCTGTTTTTT. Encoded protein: CSVPNRGGNTGELFF.

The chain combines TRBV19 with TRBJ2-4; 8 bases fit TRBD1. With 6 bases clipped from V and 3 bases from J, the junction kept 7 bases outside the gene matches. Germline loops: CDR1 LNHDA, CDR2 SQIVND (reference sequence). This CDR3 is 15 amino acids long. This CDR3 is CASRETGAGKNIQYF. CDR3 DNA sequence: TGTGCCAGTAGGGAGACAGGGGCCGGCAAAAACATTCAGTACTTC.

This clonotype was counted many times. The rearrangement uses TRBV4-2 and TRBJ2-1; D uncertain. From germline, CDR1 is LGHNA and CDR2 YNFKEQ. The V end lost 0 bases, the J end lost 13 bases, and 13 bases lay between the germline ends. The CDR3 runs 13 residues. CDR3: CASSQDSERNQFF. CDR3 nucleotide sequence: TGTGCCAGCAGCCAAGATTCAGAGAGGAACCAGTTCTTC.

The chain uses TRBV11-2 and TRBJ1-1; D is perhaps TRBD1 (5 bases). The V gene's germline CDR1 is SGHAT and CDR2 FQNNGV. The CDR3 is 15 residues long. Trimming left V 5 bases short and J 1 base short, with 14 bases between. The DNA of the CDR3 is TGTGCCAGCAGCGTTGGCAGGGCGTGGAACACTGAAGCTTTCTTT. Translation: CASSVGRAWNTEAFF.

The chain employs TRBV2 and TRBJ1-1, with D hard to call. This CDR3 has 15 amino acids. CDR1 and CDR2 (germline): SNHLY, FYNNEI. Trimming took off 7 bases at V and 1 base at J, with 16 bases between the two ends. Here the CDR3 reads CASTTQRAGNTEAFF. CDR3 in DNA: TGTGCCAGCACCACTCAAAGGGCAGGGAACACTGAAGCTTTCTTT.

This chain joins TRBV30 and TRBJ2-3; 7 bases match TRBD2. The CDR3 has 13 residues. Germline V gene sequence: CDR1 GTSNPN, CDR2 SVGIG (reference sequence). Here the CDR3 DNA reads TGTGGGCTCCAACGGGGAGGGCCAGATACGCAGTATTTT. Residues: CGLQRGGPDTQYF.